These T cell receptor beta chains were read from a single sample in a study of shared clonotypes between healthy human individuals. Repertoires were generated with immunoSEQ multiplex PCR, while TCRdb's copy carries only in-frame clones and drops some. This sample carries 2.5 million or so clones, more than 80% of them seen once, and the ten largest clones take roughly 0.14%. What was sequenced was naive CD4+ T cells sorted from blood. The receptors originated from a man aged 18 to 29 in good health. Both conserved end residues are part of each CDR3. Each record gives: J gene, D gene, clone size, V gene, CDR3 length, CDR3 protein, CDR3 DNA. The D gene is left open where the match is weak. Expanded clones get a size class; other rows say once, few or many, or leave the size out.

TRBJ2-5,TRBD2,NA,TRBV2,14,CASSPSGVQETQYF,TGTGCCAGCAGTCCTAGCGGGGTACAAGAGACCCAGTACTTC
TRBJ2-1,TRBD2,NA,TRBV29-1,14,CSVGGASGILEQFF,TGCAGCGTGGGTGGGGCTAGCGGGATCCTTGAGCAGTTCTTC
TRBJ2-7,NA,NA,TRBV28,13,CASSSHGLYEQYF,TGTGCCAGCTCATCTCACGGCCTCTACGAGCAGTACTTC
TRBJ2-7,TRBD2,NA,TRBV10-3,14,CAIRAGLAGYEQYF,TGTGCCATCAGAGCTGGACTAGCGGGATACGAGCAGTACTTC
TRBJ1-5,NA,NA,TRBV6-1,15,CASSVGVLGNQPQHF,TGTGCCAGCAGTGTGGGGGTCCTGGGGAATCAGCCCCAGCATTTT
TRBJ2-1,TRBD1,few,TRBV2,13,CASSKDRESEKFF,TGTGCCAGCAGTAAGGACAGGGAAAGTGAAAAGTTCTTC
TRBJ2-3,NA,NA,TRBV7-2,17,CASSLQNKYWDTDTQYF,TGTGCCAGCAGCTTACAGAATAAGTACTGGGACACAGATACGCAGTATTTT
TRBJ1-1,NA,NA,TRBV2,13,CASSQQRGTEAFF,TGTGCCAGCAGTCAACAGCGGGGCACTGAAGCTTTCTTT
TRBJ1-2,TRBD1,NA,TRBV9,15,CASSVAEGAYYGYTF,TGTGCCAGCAGCGTAGCAGAGGGGGCCTACTATGGCTACACCTTC
TRBJ1-6,TRBD1,NA,TRBV9,13,CASSDRLFSPLHF,TGTGCCAGCTCGGACAGGTTATTTTCACCCCTCCACTTT
TRBJ2-7,TRBD2,NA,TRBV11-2,13,CASSLAGGREQYF,TGTGCCAGCAGCTTAGCGGGGGGGAGGGAGCAGTACTTC
TRBJ1-5,NA,NA,TRBV2,13,CASERQPNQPQHF,TGTGCCAGCGAGAGACAGCCGAATCAGCCCCAGCATTTT
TRBJ2-2,NA,NA,TRBV18,15,CASSPGLTNTGELFF,TGTGCCAGCTCCCCTGGTCTTACCAACACCGGGGAGCTGTTTTTT
TRBJ2-1,NA,NA,TRBV30,16,CAWSGILRFSYNEQFF,TGTGCCTGGAGTGGTATTCTTAGATTTTCCTACAATGAGCAGTTCTTC